This T cell receptor beta chain was sequenced in a study of beta chain features in type 1 diabetes. Germline lookup yields CDR1 KGHSH and CDR2 LQKENI. Trimming removed 2 bases at V and 4 bases at J, with 8 bases between. The CDR3 runs 13 residues. The entirety of the isolated RNA underwent reverse transcription, so expressed TCRB transcripts were sequenced. Here immunoSEQ multiplex PCR was the method, and the copy in TCRdb shows in-frame clones only, minus some. Counted here are roughly 240,000 clones, roughly 13% occurring once; the ten biggest clones make up roughly 0.028%. The sample holds a few counts of this clone.

The chain uses TRBV18 and TRBJ1-2; D gene uncertain. The receptor's source is a woman aged 40 to 55 in good health. The sample taken for sequencing was naive CD4+ T cells from blood. CDR3 loop: CASSPEARYGYTF. Here the CDR3 DNA reads TGTGCCAGCTCACCAGAGGCACGCTATGGCTACACCTTC.